This is a list of T cell receptor beta chains from one sample in a study of human T cells and chemical hapten exposure. MiXCR, applied by TCRdb to the RACE reads, yields one record per CDR3 protein. This sample has approximately 45,000 distinct CDR3 sequences, with 3.5% to 4.5% found just once. The sequenced material came from whole blood. The source is a female donor in good health. Some clones in this sample may be carry-over from other donors' samples. Each CDR3 is given with its conserved first and last residue. Fields, in order: clone size, V gene, D gene, J gene, CDR3 DNA, CDR3 protein. A D gene is named only where the DNA matches it firmly. Only part of the rows carry a size: once, few, many, or a class if the clone is expanded.

many	TRBV7-9	TRBD2	TRBJ2-3	TGTGCCAGCAGCTTCAGCCTAGCGGGGTCCACAGATACGCAGTATTTT	CASSFSLAGSTDTQYF
many	TRBV6-5	-	TRBJ1-5	TGTGCCAGCAGTACAGGGTTTCAGCCCCAGCATTTT	CASSTGFQPQHF
many	TRBV7-9	TRBD1	TRBJ1-5	TGTGCCAGCAGCTCTCAGGACAGGGATGGACGGCCCCAGCATTTT	CASSSQDRDGRPQHF
many	TRBV12-3/TRBV12-4	-	TRBJ1-6	TGTGCCAGCAGCTTCCAGGGTTTCTATAATTCACCCCTCCACTTT	CASSFQGFYNSPLHF
-	TRBV28	-	TRBJ2-7	TGTGCCAGCAGTTCTTTGAGCAGGGTCGGAGAGCAGTACTTC	CASSSLSRVGEQYF
-	TRBV5-1	TRBD2	TRBJ2-3	TGCGCCAGCAGCCCCAAGCTTCTAGCGGGGGCCTACACAGATACGCAGTATTTT	CASSPKLLAGAYTDTQYF
many	TRBV5-6	-	TRBJ1-1	TGTGCCAGCAGCCCGGCGTGGTCCATGAACACTGAAGCTTTCTTT	CASSPAWSMNTEAFF
many	TRBV7-2	-	TRBJ2-1	TGTGCCAGCAGCTTGTCTCATGAGCAGTTCTTC	CASSLSHEQFF
many	TRBV28	TRBD1	TRBJ1-1	TGTGCCAGCAGTGTCTACAGGGGGCGGGAGAAGACTGAAGCTTTCTTT	CASSVYRGREKTEAFF
many	TRBV2	-	TRBJ1-5	TGTGCCAGCAGTGTTCAGGACCCTTATAGCAATCAGCCCCAGCATTTT	CASSVQDPYSNQPQHF
-	TRBV6-2/TRBV6-3	TRBD2	TRBJ2-5	TGTGCCAGCAGGAGCGGGGGTGAGACCCAGTACTTC	CASRSGGETQYF
many	TRBV20-1	-	TRBJ2-3	TGCAGTGCTATTTTGCTGAGCACAGATACGCAGTATTTT	CSAILLSTDTQYF
few	TRBV12-3/TRBV12-4	TRBD1	TRBJ2-3	TGTGCCAGCAGGCAACAGGGGGTATCAACAGATACGCAGTATTTT	CASRQQGVSTDTQYF
many	TRBV3-1	-	TRBJ2-2	TGTGCCAGCAGCCAAGAGGGCCAGGGGAACACCGGGGAGCTGTTTTTT	CASSQEGQGNTGELFF
many	TRBV29-1	TRBD1	TRBJ2-7	TGCAGCGCAGGGACAGGGGGCTCCTACGAGCAGTACTTC	CSAGTGGSYEQYF
many	TRBV12-3/TRBV12-4	-	TRBJ1-3	TGTGCCAGCCAGCCTTCGGAGAGCTCTGGAAACACCATATATTTT	CASQPSESSGNTIYF
many	TRBV12-3/TRBV12-4	-	TRBJ1-1	TGTGCCAGCAGTTTATGGAGAAAGTCGAACACTGAAGCTTTCTTT	CASSLWRKSNTEAFF
-	TRBV18	-	TRBJ2-7	TGTGCCAGCTCACCGTCTACAGGGGAGCAGTACTTC	CASSPSTGEQYF
-	TRBV6-2/TRBV6-3	-	TRBJ1-6	TGTGCCAGCAGTACCGACAGGCCGGAGTCGGCACCCCTCCACTTT	CASSTDRPESAPLHF
-	TRBV7-3	-	TRBJ1-6	TGTGCCAGCAGCTTAACTGACGGATCACCCCTCCACTTT	CASSLTDGSPLHF
many	TRBV7-9	-	TRBJ1-1	TGTGCCAGCAAAGGGTTCTTAAACACTGAAGCTTTCTTT	CASKGFLNTEAFF
many	TRBV18	TRBD1	TRBJ2-7	TGTGCCAGCTCACCCAAAGTAACAGGGGGCCCGTGGGACGAGCAGTACTTC	CASSPKVTGGPWDEQYF
-	TRBV4-3	TRBD1	TRBJ1-1	TGCGCCAGCAGCCAACAATTGGACAGGGGCATGAACACTGAAGCTTTCTTT	CASSQQLDRGMNTEAFF
many	TRBV6-6	TRBD1	TRBJ1-1	TGTGCCAGCAGTTACCGGACAGGGCTTCAAACATCCTTCTTCAACACTGAAGCTTTCTTT	CASSYRTGLQTSFFNTEAFF
-	TRBV7-9	-	TRBJ2-3	TGTGCCAGCAGCTTAGCCGCGAGGTCAGATACGCAGTATTTT	CASSLAARSDTQYF
many	TRBV4-1	TRBD1	TRBJ1-5	TGCGCCAGCAGCCCTAGACAGGGGGCCGGCAATCAGCCCCAGCATTTT	CASSPRQGAGNQPQHF
many	TRBV9	-	TRBJ1-4	TGTGCCAGCAGCGTAGCCTCCTCTAGTGAAAAACTGTTTTTT	CASSVASSSEKLFF
many	TRBV5-1	-	TRBJ2-5	TGCGCCAGCAGCTCCGCAACACGAGAGACCCAGTACTTC	CASSSATRETQYF
once	TRBV7-2	-	TRBJ2-5	TGTGCCAGCAGCTTACGTTCGGGTTTGGAGACCCAGTACTTC	CASSLRSGLETQYF